This entry describes one TCR beta chain. At least ten counts were recorded for this clone. The specificity of this receptor is unknown. No base quality information exists; no much larger clone differs at one position. To prepare the library, PCR was applied. The instrument given in TCRdb is Illumina HiSeq 4000. The TCR beta-chain CDR3 region of each patient was profiled by high-throughput sequencing. As for the original processing: CDR3 differences across clinicopathological groups were used to build a classifier for discriminating distant-metastatic papillary thyroid cancer patients. Repertoire diversity was assessed with the Shannon index, and tumor-blood repertoire similarity with the Morisita-Horn index. The public reads were reanalyzed by TCRdb: fastp trimming at Q25, MiXCR alignment, in-frame beta chains only. The V and J calls come from TCRdb's annotation, not from the publication. This sample is represented by about 64,000 clones; 4% to 5% of them were singletons. More than 20% of the sample lies in the top ten.

This entry comes from a study of metastatic and nonmetastatic thyroid tumors (dated by TCRdb to about 2020). Broadly, across the study: Repertoires were compared across peripheral blood and tumor or nodule tissue samples from malignant and benign thyroid patients.

Looking up the germline V gene (reference sequence) yields CDR1 SEHNR and CDR2 FQNEAQ. The CDR3 numbers 13 residues from cysteine through phenylalanine. Solely the CDR3 DNA is kept, with 39 bases framed from the first base. V is clipped by 3 bases and J by 5 bases, and the sequence between their germline boundaries is 8 bases long. No patient had received any treatment before thyroid surgery. The study retrospectively analysed patient clinical samples collected from the early 2010s to the late 2010s using T-cell receptor beta sequencing. General conclusions and limits of the study: TCR beta diversity was reported as significantly higher in malignant tumors than in benign nodules, in both blood and tumor samples.

The chain is encoded by TRBV7-9 joined to TRBJ2-1; TRBD1 is possibly the D segment (5 matching bases). The receptor was isolated from a female donor with papillary thyroid cancer or a benign thyroid nodule (not recorded which). Some clones in this sample may be carry-over from other donors' samples. What was sequenced was blood. CDR3 sequence: CASSLVRDNEQFF. The nucleotide sequence reads TGTGCCAGCAGCTTGGTCAGGGACAATGAGCAGTTCTTC.